The rows below give T cell receptor beta chains drawn from one sample of a study of cytomegalovirus exposure and HLA in healthy donors. Some clones are missing from TCRdb's copy, which holds only in-frame ones; the method was immunoSEQ multiplex PCR. The sample lists 130,000 or so clones, roughly 70% seen once, with 4.3% in the top ten. Sequenced sample: PBMCs. These receptors came from a man between 18 and 29 years old in good health and CMV-seropositive. Both conserved end residues are part of each CDR3. The D gene is left open where the match is weak. Clone size is not always given. Where it is, it says once, few, many or a class for expanded clones.

>.|TRBJ2-3|.|TRBV6-5
TGTGCCAGCAGTTATGCCCCCGGAGATACGCAGTATTTT
CASSYAPGDTQYF
>.|TRBJ1-4|.|TRBV5-1
TGCGCCAGCAGCTTAGGGAGACACGGGATGGTGAATGAAAAACTGTTTTTT
CASSLGRHGMVNEKLFF
>once|TRBJ1-2|TRBD1|TRBV15
TGTGCCACCAGCAGGGACAGGGGCCCTAACTATGGCTACACCTTC
CATSRDRGPNYGYTF
>.|TRBJ1-4|.|TRBV18
TGTGCCAGCTCAGCTGAATTCCGGGGGGGGCCAACTAATGAAAAACTGTTTTTT
CASSAEFRGGPTNEKLFF
>.|TRBJ2-3|.|TRBV27
TGTGCCAGCGCAGCTACCCTCTCAGGGGCAGATACGCAGTATTTT
CASAATLSGADTQYF
>.|TRBJ2-5|.|TRBV10-1
TGCGCCAGCAGTGAGCCCAGCTCGGGGAGAGAGACCCAGTACTTC
CASSEPSSGRETQYF
>.|TRBJ2-5|.|TRBV6-6
TGTGCCAGCAGTTCGACAGCTATAGGGGAGACCCAGTACTTC
CASSSTAIGETQYF
>.|TRBJ2-5|.|TRBV5-4
TGTGCCAGCAGCTTCAGGGGGCGGGGGGGCGGCCAAGAGACCCAGTACTTC
CASSFRGRGGGQETQYF
>.|TRBJ1-2|.|TRBV5-4
TGTGCCAGCAGCCCCGAGGGTATTTTGAAGAACTATGGCTACACCTTC
CASSPEGILKNYGYTF
>.|TRBJ1-1|TRBD1|TRBV28
TGTGCCAGCCTTCGACAGGGGGTTTTTGGGAACACTGAAGCTTTCTTT
CASLRQGVFGNTEAFF
>.|TRBJ2-5|TRBD1|TRBV19
TGTGCCAGTAGTCTCGGACAGGGGGCGCGAGAGACCCAGTACTTC
CASSLGQGARETQYF
>.|TRBJ1-6|TRBD1|TRBV5-1
TGCGCCAGCAGCAGGACCGGGACAGCAAATTCACCCCTCCACTTT
CASSRTGTANSPLHF
>.|TRBJ1-4|TRBD1|TRBV7-9
TGTGCCAGCAGCTCCGGGGACAGGGGGAGTGAAAAACTGTTTTTT
CASSSGDRGSEKLFF
>.|TRBJ2-1|TRBD2|TRBV27
TGTGCCAGTTGGGGGGGTAGCTCCTACAATGAGCAGTTCTTC
CASWGGSSYNEQFF
>.|TRBJ1-3|.|TRBV13
TGTGCCAGCAGCCCGCGGGGGGGCTCTGGAAACACCATATATTTT
CASSPRGGSGNTIYF
>.|TRBJ2-1|TRBD2|TRBV4-2
TGTGCCAGCAGCCAAGGGGGGTCGGGGGGCTCCTACAATGAGCAGTTCTTC
CASSQGGSGGSYNEQFF
>.|TRBJ1-1|.|TRBV11-2
TGTGCCAGCAGCTTAGATCGTGAGGTTTGGAACACTGAAGCTTTCTTT
CASSLDREVWNTEAFF
>.|TRBJ1-2|TRBD1|TRBV10-3
TGTGCCATCAGTGACTCAAAGGGACAGGGTTACTATGGCTACACCTTC
CAISDSKGQGYYGYTF
>.|TRBJ2-5|.|TRBV29-1
TGCAGCGTTGATTCAGGGAAAGAGACCCAGTACTTC
CSVDSGKETQYF
>.|TRBJ2-7|TRBD1|TRBV25-1
TGTGCCAGCAGAGACAACTCGGACAGGGCCTACGAGCAGTACTTC
CASRDNSDRAYEQYF
>.|TRBJ2-5|TRBD2|TRBV11-2
TGTGCCAGCAGCCAAGGACTAGCGGGGTTCCAAGAGACCCAGTACTTC
CASSQGLAGFQETQYF
>few|TRBJ1-6|.|TRBV13
TGTGCCAGCACCCAACTGAGCTCCTATAATTCACCCCTCCACTTT
CASTQLSSYNSPLHF
>.|TRBJ1-1|TRBD1|TRBV2
TGTGCCAGCAGCATTGACAGGGGGCAGGTGGGTAACACTGAAGCTTTCTTT
CASSIDRGQVGNTEAFF
>.|TRBJ2-1|.|TRBV7-9
TGTGCCAGCAGCTCCGGGGGCTACAATGAGCAGTTCTTC
CASSSGGYNEQFF
>few|TRBJ1-5|.|TRBV18
TGTGCCAGCTCGTCGCAGGGGAATCAGCCCCAGCATTTT
CASSSQGNQPQHF
>.|TRBJ2-7|.|TRBV5-8
TGTGCCAGCAGCCAGGGGACACCGCAGATCTACGAGCAGTACTTC
CASSQGTPQIYEQYF
>.|TRBJ1-4|TRBD1|TRBV9
TGTGCCAGCAGCGGGGGACAGGGAAAGGCGGAGAAACTGTTTTTT
CASSGGQGKAEKLFF